This T cell receptor (beta chain) was captured by sequencing in a study of blood T cell repertoires in COVID-19. Background on the study: The cDNA or gDNA used as material had been derived from T cells, B-cell-depleted T cells, or PBMCs.

Using immunoSEQ multiplex PCR, the repertoire was profiled, and TCRdb retains in-frame clones only, with some absent. The table lists hundreds of thousands of clones, about four fifths of them singletons. The length of the CDR3 is 15 residues. V gave up 3 bases and J gave up 8 bases; unmatched junction bases: 8. Looked up from germline, CDR1 is SGHRS and CDR2 is YFSETQ. Sample: peripheral blood. The gene calls are TRBV5-1 and TRBJ1-5, with 10 bases matching TRBD1. This clonotype was sampled from a man older than 75 with acute or convalescent COVID-19. CDR3 loop: CASSWGQGSPEPQHF. For the CDR3, the DNA is TGCGCCAGCAGCTGGGGACAGGGGTCTCCAGAGCCCCAGCATTTT.